Listed below are T cell receptor beta chains from one sample, sequenced in a study of CD8+ T cells in alopecia areata. TCRdb's copy holds only in-frame clones and misses some; the assay was immunoSEQ multiplex PCR. The table lists about 200,000 clones, roughly 56% of them singletons. Input material: CD8+ T cells sorted from blood. These receptors came from a human donor in good health. CDR3s include the opening cysteine and the closing phenylalanine or tryptophan. Fields, in order: V gene, clone size, J gene, D gene, CDR3 DNA, CDR3 protein. D genes are given only for firm matches. Only some rows state a clone size, as once, few, many or a class for expanded clones.

TRBV7-9	.	TRBJ1-2	TRBD1	TGTGCCAGCAGCGTAGACAGGGGGAGCGATGGCTACACCTTC	CASSVDRGSDGYTF
TRBV4-2	few	TRBJ2-3	.	TGTGCCAGCAGCCAAGCAGGCGGGGATCGTACGCAGTATTTT	CASSQAGGDRTQYF
TRBV29-1	.	TRBJ2-2	.	TGCAGCGCCAGCCTGAACACCGGGGAGCTGTTTTTT	CSASLNTGELFF
TRBV5-1	.	TRBJ2-2	.	TGCGCCAGCAGCTTGGCTCCGAACACCGGGGAGCTGTTTTTT	CASSLAPNTGELFF
TRBV9	.	TRBJ2-1	.	TGTGCCAGCAGCGTAGATGGGAGCCTCTCCTCCTACAATGAGCAGTTCTTC	CASSVDGSLSSYNEQFF
TRBV9	.	TRBJ2-7	.	TGTGCCAGCAGCGTAGGGACAGAGATTTCCTACGAGCAGTACTTC	CASSVGTEISYEQYF
TRBV2	few	TRBJ2-1	TRBD2	TGTGCCAGCAGTTGGCTAGCGGGGGCCGAACGGGACAATGAGCAGTTCTTC	CASSWLAGAERDNEQFF
TRBV11-2	.	TRBJ1-1	TRBD1	TGTGCCAGCAGCTTCAAGGGGGCCATGAACACTGAAGCTTTCTTT	CASSFKGAMNTEAFF
TRBV9	.	TRBJ2-6	.	TGTGCCAGCAGCCCTTGGGGTGCTGGGGCCAACGTCCTGACTTTC	CASSPWGAGANVLTF
TRBV29-1	.	TRBJ2-1	.	TGCAGCGTTGGTACACACCTTTACAATGAGCAGTTCTTC	CSVGTHLYNEQFF
TRBV9	.	TRBJ1-1	TRBD1	TGTGCCAGCAGCGCTTGGGACAGGGTAGAAGCTTTCTTT	CASSAWDRVEAFF
TRBV15	.	TRBJ2-2	.	TGTGCCACCAGCAGAGATACGATCCGAGGGGAGCTGTTTTTT	CATSRDTIRGELFF
TRBV7-9	.	TRBJ1-2	.	TGTGCCAGCAGCTTAGGGGTTTATGGCTACACCTTC	CASSLGVYGYTF
TRBV5-1	few	TRBJ2-6	.	TGCGCCACCAGAAACCCCGACAGCTCTGGGGCCAACGTCCTGACTTTC	CATRNPDSSGANVLTF
TRBV2	.	TRBJ2-1	.	TGTGCCAGCAGTAGGTCTCAGAACTACAATGAGCAGTTCTTC	CASSRSQNYNEQFF
TRBV7-9	.	TRBJ1-1	.	TGTGCCAGCAGCTTAGTAGTGTCGATGAACACTGAAGCTTTCTTT	CASSLVVSMNTEAFF
TRBV9	.	TRBJ2-3	TRBD2	TGTGCCAGCAGCGAGCGGGGGGGCCCTGATACGCAGTATTTT	CASSERGGPDTQYF
TRBV7-9	.	TRBJ2-7	TRBD2	TGTGCCAGCAGCCGACTAGCGGGGACCTACGAGCAGTACTTC	CASSRLAGTYEQYF
TRBV30	.	TRBJ1-4	.	TGTGCCTTACAGGGTGGAACTAATGAAAAACTGTTTTTT	CALQGGTNEKLFF
TRBV4-2	.	TRBJ2-6	TRBD2	TGTGCCAGCAGCGGGGAAAGCGGGGAGAGATTTGGGGCCAACGTCCTGACTTTC	CASSGESGERFGANVLTF
TRBV30	few	TRBJ1-2	.	TGTGCCTGGGACGACTTTGGACAGATCTATGGCTACACCTTC	CAWDDFGQIYGYTF
TRBV7-2	.	TRBJ2-7	.	TGTGCCAGCAGCTTAGCGACGTACGAGCAGTACTTC	CASSLATYEQYF
TRBV5-6	few	TRBJ1-1	TRBD1	TGTGCCAGCAGCTGGGGACAGATTGAAGCTTTCTTT	CASSWGQIEAFF
TRBV29-1	.	TRBJ1-2	.	TGCAGCGTTGAACGAGGTTTGGGGGAGGGCTACACCTTC	CSVERGLGEGYTF
TRBV5-1	.	TRBJ2-1	.	TGCGCCAGCAGCTTGATATACGGGGAATCCTACAATGAGCAGTTCTTC	CASSLIYGESYNEQFF
TRBV25-1	few	TRBJ1-1	.	TGTGCCAGCAGTGAATACGGGACTGAAGCTTTCTTT	CASSEYGTEAFF
TRBV5-4	few	TRBJ2-1	.	TGTGCCAGCAGCGAGACGGGACCCACCAATGAGCAGTTCTTC	CASSETGPTNEQFF
TRBV28	.	TRBJ2-5	.	TGTGCCAGCAGTTTAGAAGAGACCCAGTACTTC	CASSLEETQYF
TRBV7-9	few	TRBJ2-1	.	TGTGCCAGCAGCGATGACCGATCTCCCTACAATGAGCAGTTCTTC	CASSDDRSPYNEQFF
TRBV5-1	.	TRBJ2-7	TRBD2	TGCGCCAGCAGTTTGGGAGGGCGCGAGCAGTACTTC	CASSLGGREQYF
TRBV25-1	.	TRBJ2-7	.	TGTGCCAGCAGTGAAGGCTACGAGCAGTACTTC	CASSEGYEQYF
TRBV7-2	few	TRBJ2-7	.	TGTGCCAGCAGCTTAAGGCTAGTCTCCTACGAGCAGTACTTC	CASSLRLVSYEQYF
TRBV5-1	.	TRBJ2-7	.	TGCGCCAGCAGCTCCGGGACGGGAGCCTACGAGCAGTACTTC	CASSSGTGAYEQYF
TRBV2	.	TRBJ2-7	.	TGTGCCAGCACGGATACCGGGCTCGAGCAGTACTTC	CASTDTGLEQYF
TRBV6-5	.	TRBJ2-5	.	TGTGCCAGCAGTACGCCTCTAGGGGAGACCCAGTACTTC	CASSTPLGETQYF
TRBV25-1	few	TRBJ1-2	.	TGTGCCAGCAGTGAATCTTTGTTGATTGGCTACACCTTC	CASSESLLIGYTF
TRBV5-4	few	TRBJ2-7	.	TGTGCCAGCAGCTTGGGGGCGGCGGCCTACGAGCAGTACTTC	CASSLGAAAYEQYF
TRBV4-1	.	TRBJ2-5	TRBD2	TGCGCCAGCAGCCAAGGACACGGACTAGCGGAAGAGACCCAGTACTTC	CASSQGHGLAEETQYF
TRBV7-9	few	TRBJ1-1	.	TGTGCCAGCAGCTTGGTACAGGGGAACACTGAAGCTTTCTTT	CASSLVQGNTEAFF
TRBV5-1	.	TRBJ1-2	.	TGCGCCAGCAGCTTGGACAGGGAAGTTGGCTACACCTTC	CASSLDREVGYTF
TRBV6-5	once	TRBJ2-3	.	TGTGCCAGCAGGCCCTGGCAGGGAACAGATACGCAGTATTTT	CASRPWQGTDTQYF
TRBV9	few	TRBJ2-3	.	TGTGCCAGCAGCGGGGACACAGATACGCAGTATTTT	CASSGDTDTQYF
TRBV30	.	TRBJ2-3	.	TGTGCCTGGAGTGTAGGGCAGGCGAACACAGATACGCAGTATTTT	CAWSVGQANTDTQYF
TRBV10-3	few	TRBJ1-1	.	TGTGCCACAAGGCAGGGAGCTGAAGCTTTCTTT	CATRQGAEAFF
TRBV7-9	.	TRBJ2-1	TRBD2	TGTGCCAGCAGTTACGGGGGGTCTCAACACAATGAGCAGTTCTTC	CASSYGGSQHNEQFF
TRBV28	.	TRBJ2-1	.	TGTGCCAGCAGTTTATCTAGCAACGATGAGCAGTTCTTC	CASSLSSNDEQFF
TRBV19	.	TRBJ1-1	.	TGTGCCAGTGGCATCGACCAGAACACTGAAGCTTTCTTT	CASGIDQNTEAFF
TRBV11-1	.	TRBJ1-6	.	TGTGCCAGCAGCTTAGCCACGGGACCTAATTCACCCCTCCACTTT	CASSLATGPNSPLHF
TRBV5-6	once	TRBJ2-3	.	TGTGCCAGCAGCTTGGGGACAGATAAGCAGAATTTT	CASSLGTDKQNF